This TCR beta chain was sequenced during a study of radiotherapy plus CTLA-4 blockade in lung cancer. Study-wide background: Overall, around 19% of patients showed an objective response, while around 34% attained disease control. Overall study findings and caveats: Reportedly, early blood T cell clone dynamics best predicted response, with interferon-beta. Researchers report tumor-derived TCR clones expanding in blood after radiotherapy plus ipilimumab.

This CDR3 contains 12 residues. CDR1 SGDLS and CDR2 YYNGEE come from the germline V gene. V lost 0 bases and J 8 bases, leaving 5 bases between the germline ends. With ipilimumab providing CTLA-4 blockade, focal radiation was administered to patients who had chemo-refractory metastatic non-small-cell lung cancer. Regarding this clone: Its specificity is unknown.

Method: immunoSEQ multiplex PCR; TCRdb's copy keeps in-frame clones and lacks some. The sample lists tens of thousands of clones, approximately 86% seen once, with 16% in the top ten. The chain couples TRBV9 to TRBJ2-2; D not certain. Specimen: peripheral blood, collected from a patient treated with radiotherapy plus ipilimumab. The clonotype comes from a human donor with non-small cell lung cancer that progressed on radiotherapy plus ipilimumab. This CDR3 is CASSVEAGELFF. Here the CDR3 DNA reads TGTGCCAGCAGCGTAGAAGCTGGGGAGCTGTTTTTT.